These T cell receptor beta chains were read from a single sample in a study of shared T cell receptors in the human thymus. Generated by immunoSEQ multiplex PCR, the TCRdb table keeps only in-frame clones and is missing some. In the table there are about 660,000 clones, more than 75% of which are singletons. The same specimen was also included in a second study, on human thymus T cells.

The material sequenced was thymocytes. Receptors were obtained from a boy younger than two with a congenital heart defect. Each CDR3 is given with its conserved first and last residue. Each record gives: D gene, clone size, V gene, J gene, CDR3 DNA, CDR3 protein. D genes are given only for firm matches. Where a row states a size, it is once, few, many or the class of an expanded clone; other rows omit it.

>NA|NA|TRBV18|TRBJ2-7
TGTGCCAGCTCACCGAGGGAAAGATTGGTCAGCTCCTACGAGCAGTACTTC
CASSPRERLVSSYEQYF
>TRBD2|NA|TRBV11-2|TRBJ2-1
TGTGCCAGCAGCTTAGAAGTTGATGGACTAGCCGGCCCCCATGAGCAGTTCTTC
CASSLEVDGLAGPHEQFF
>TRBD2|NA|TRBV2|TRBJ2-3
TGTGCCAGCAGTCCGGGACTAGCGGGCCCATCGGATACGCAGTATTTT
CASSPGLAGPSDTQYF
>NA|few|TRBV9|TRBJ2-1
TGTGCCAGCAGCGTAGCAGCGGACAATGAGCAGTTCTTC
CASSVAADNEQFF
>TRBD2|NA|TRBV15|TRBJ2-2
TGTGCCACCAGCAGAGGTCCCTTACTAGCGGGAGGGCCGAGCGGGGAGCTGTTTTTT
CATSRGPLLAGGPSGELFF
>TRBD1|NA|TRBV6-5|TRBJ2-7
TGTGCCAGCAGTTCCGAGGACAGGGGCAAGTACGAGCAGTACTTC
CASSSEDRGKYEQYF
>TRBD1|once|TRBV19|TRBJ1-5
TGTGCCAGTAGGAGACAGGGGAATCAGCCCCAGCATTTT
CASRRQGNQPQHF
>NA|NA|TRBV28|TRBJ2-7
TGTGCCAGCAGCCGCCGGGATCAAGAGCAGTACTTC
CASSRRDQEQYF
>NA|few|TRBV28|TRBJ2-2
TGTGCCAGCAGTTGTCGGGGGGCGGGAGTTTCTGGGGAGCTGTTTTTT
CASSCRGAGVSGELFF
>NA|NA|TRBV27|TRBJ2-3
TGTGCCAGCAGTTTAATGTACGGGTCGAGGGGGAGGGCGCAGTATTTT
CASSLMYGSRGRAQYF
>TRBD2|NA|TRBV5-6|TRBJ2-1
TGTGCCAGCAGCTTCGGTCTAGCGGGAGGTAATGAGCAGTTCTTC
CASSFGLAGGNEQFF